This T cell receptor beta chain was retrieved from a study of spatial heterogeneity in lung cancer. Study details: In raw reads, more than 8.5 appearances on average were recorded for each unique TCR and UMI combination.

Only a few counts were recorded for this clonotype. Its antigen is still unknown. The time point was: sample taken at primary tumor resection. The study sequenced unsorted whole RNA from tumor, nontumor lung or frozen PBMC. Study outcomes and limitations: Resection saw ubiquitous expanded tumor TCRs appear in blood more than follow-up did.

TCRdb passed the 5' RACE reads through MiXCR, listing each CDR3 protein once. The table has 95,000 or so distinct CDR3 sequences, roughly 10% seen once; the top ten hold 6.5% to 8.5%. The CDR3 has 15 amino acids. V was clipped by 5 bases and J by 1 base; unmatched bases: 5. The germline V gene encodes CDR1 SGHTA and CDR2 FQGNSA. V usage is TRBV7-2 and J usage is TRBJ2-3; 8 bases line up with TRBD1. The sequence derives from a male donor with early-stage non-small cell lung cancer. The source was PBMCs, collected at surgery. CDR3 residues: CASSLRGPRTDTQYF. The CDR3 nucleotides are TGTGCCAGCAGCCTCAGGGGGCCCCGCACAGATACGCAGTATTTT.